The source of this T cell receptor beta chain is a study of T-cell memory formation after mild COVID-19. Broader study findings: Confirmation was lacking for SARS-CoV-2 specificity of second-wave clones that peaked on day 37.

This clonotype was seen many times. Antigen unknown. V was clipped by 5 bases and J by 7 bases, with 11 bases between them. The germline CDR1 and CDR2 sequences are SEHNR and FQNEAQ (reference sequence). This CDR3 contains 12 residues. TCR alpha and TCR beta cDNA libraries with sample barcodes and UMIs came from 5'RACE using constant-segment primers. In TCRdb, the 5' RACE reads were re-called with MiXCR into one record per CDR3 protein. The sample yields some 97,000 distinct CDR3 sequences, roughly 11% seen once. The TCR comes from a man between 18 and 35 years old who had mild COVID-19 (a few samples of this study predate the infection). Cell type and time point are not known. The sequencing sample was made of PBMCs or a T cell subset sorted from them (not recorded which). The chain carries TRBV7-9 and TRBJ1-1; D uncertain. CDR3 loop: CASSHRLVEAFF. CDR3 DNA sequence: TGTGCCAGCAGCCATCGGCTGGTTGAAGCTTTCTTT.